Shown below are 30 T cell receptor beta chains from a single sample sequenced in a study of T cell responses to AZD1222 COVID-19 vaccine. Clones were read by immunoSEQ multiplex PCR, and TCRdb kept only the in-frame ones, dropping some. In the table there are tens of thousands of clones, roughly 84% of which are singletons. This sample comprised peripheral blood, obtained on day 0 of AZD1222 vaccination. These receptors came from an adult in good health.

The chain combines TRBV9 with TRBJ1-5, with no clear D. The V and J ends lost 2 bases and 7 bases respectively, with 13 bases between them. This CDR3 contains 14 residues. Germline V gives CDR1 SGDLS, CDR2 YYNGEE. CDR3 sequence: CASSVSQTGQPQHF. The CDR3, as DNA: TGTGCCAGCAGCGTGTCCCAAACGGGACAGCCCCAGCATTTT. Looking up the rest from reference TRBV9 and TRBJ1-5 gives the full variable domain: DSGVTQTPKHLITATGQRVTLRCSPRSGDLSVYWYQQSLDQGLQFLIQYYNGEERAKGNILERFSAQQFPDLHSELNLSSLELGDSALYFCASSVSQTGQPQHFGDGTRLSIL.

The chain uses TRBV6-4 and TRBJ2-3, with 7 bases aligning to TRBD1. Germline V gene data show CDR1 as MRHNA and CDR2 as SNTAGT. J lost 2 bases, V lost 3 bases, and 5 bases had no gene match. The CDR3 is made up of 15 amino acids. The CDR3 is CASSEQGIPTDTQYF. DNA of the CDR3: TGTGCCAGCAGTGAACAGGGGATCCCCACAGATACGCAGTATTTT.

In its sample, this clone was seen once. This chain joins TRBV5-1 and TRBJ1-5; 7 bases match TRBD1. From germline, CDR1 is SGHRS and CDR2 YFSETQ. This CDR3 has 14 residues. With 5 bases clipped from V and 8 bases from J, the junction kept 10 bases outside the gene matches. CDR3 nucleotide sequence: TGCGCCAGCAGACCTGGGACAGTTGCGGAGCCCCAGCATTTT. Its protein is CASRPGTVAEPQHF.

The chain uses TRBV28 and TRBJ2-7, with 7 bases aligning to TRBD2. The CDR3 consists of 15 residues. V lost 2 bases, J lost 0 bases, and 4 bases stayed unmatched. Per the germline V gene, CDR1 is MDHEN and CDR2 is SYDVKM. As DNA, the CDR3 is TGTGCCAGCAGTTTAAGCGGGGCAAGCTCCTACGAGCAGTACTTC. The encoded protein is CASSLSGASSYEQYF.

The chain has TRBV6-5 and TRBJ1-2, with D tentatively TRBD1 (6 bases). The CDR3 contains 16 residues. V dropped 0 bases and J dropped 11 bases, with 22 bases sitting between them. Germline CDR1 reads MNHEY; CDR2 reads SVGAGI. Here the CDR3 reads CASSYSFQGPQRLYTF. The CDR3 bases are TGTGCCAGCAGTTACTCGTTTCAGGGGCCTCAACGGCTATACACCTTC.

V usage is TRBV20-1 and J usage is TRBJ2-2, with 7 bases fitting TRBD2. The CDR3 extends over 14 amino acids. CDR1 is DFQATT and CDR2 is SNEGSKA in the germline V gene (reference sequence). Trimming took 6 bases from V and 4 from J; bases not matched to a gene: 8. The chain's CDR3 is CSASKASGTGELFF. The CDR3 DNA sequence: TGCAGTGCAAGTAAGGCTAGCGGCACCGGGGAGCTGTTTTTT.

The chain is built from TRBV3-1 (or the pseudogene TRBV3-2) and TRBJ2-1; 14 positions agree with TRBD2. The V gene's germline CDR1 is LGHDT and CDR2 YNNKEL (reference sequence). Unmatched junction bases numbered 5, after V lost 0 bases and J lost 1 base. The CDR3 contains 19 residues. The chain's CDR3 is CASSQEGTSGRCSYNEQFF. The CDR3 DNA sequence: TGTGCCAGCAGCCAAGAGGGGACTAGCGGGAGATGTTCCTACAATGAGCAGTTCTTC.

The gene calls are TRBV14 and TRBJ2-3, with D unclear. Per germline, CDR1 SGHDN and CDR2 FVKESK. The V end was cut by 3 bases, the J end by 2 bases, with 6 bases between. The CDR3 extends over 13 amino acids. The CDR3 loop reads CASSQVLTDTQYF. The CDR3 DNA sequence: TGTGCCAGCAGCCAGGTGCTCACAGATACGCAGTATTTT.

This sequence joins TRBV7-6 and TRBJ1-3, with a possible D match to TRBD1 (5 bases). The germline CDR1 and CDR2 sequences are SGHVS and FNYEAQ. V lost 5 bases and J lost 3, with 14 bases in between. CDR3 length: 15 amino acids. The CDR3 bases are TGTGCCAGCAGCCTTCGTGGGGCGGGTGGAAACACCATATATTTT. It specifies CASSLRGAGGNTIYF. Full variable domain (remainder filled in from reference TRBV7-6 and TRBJ1-3): GAGVSQSPRYKVTKRGQDVALRCDPISGHVSLYWYRQALGQGPEFLTYFNYEAQQDKSGLPNDRFSAERPEGSISTLTIQRTEQRDSAMYRCASSLRGAGGNTIYFGEGSWLTVV.

A few counts support this clone. V usage is TRBV7-9 and J usage is TRBJ1-1; D perhaps matches TRBD1 (6 bases). The CDR3 consists of 18 residues. CDR1 is SEHNR, CDR2 FQNEAQ, per germline (reference sequence). Trimming removed 1 base from V and 6 bases from J, with 24 bases in between. CDR3 sequence reads: CASSLVGARVRDFAEAFF. CDR3 DNA sequence: TGTGCCAGCAGCTTAGTGGGGGCCAGGGTTCGGGATTTCGCTGAAGCTTTCTTT.

V gene TRBV4-2 combines with J gene TRBJ2-7, with 13 bases identical to TRBD2. Germline loops: CDR1 LGHNA, CDR2 YNFKEQ. With V trimmed by 3 bases and J by 9 bases, 11 bases remained unmatched. The CDR3 length is 16 residues. The CDR3 DNA is TGTGCCAGCAGCCATGATACGGGACTAGCGGGATCTGTGCAGTACTTC. It is translated as CASSHDTGLAGSVQYF.

The chain couples TRBV6-5 to TRBJ2-7, with TRBD2 matching over 8 bases. This CDR3 comprises 14 residues. V trimming: 6 bases; J trimming: 6 bases; junction bases outside the gene matches: 10. Germline V lookup: CDR1 MNHEY, CDR2 SVGAGI. The CDR3 sequence is CASRGSGSDLEQYF. Here the CDR3 DNA reads TGTGCCAGCAGGGGGAGCGGGAGTGACCTCGAGCAGTACTTC.

This sequence joins TRBV4-2 and TRBJ1-5, with no clear D. The CDR3 is 16 amino acids. Germline CDR1 LGHNA, CDR2 YNFKEQ. Trimming removed 5 bases from V and 0 bases from J, with 14 bases in between. The CDR3, as DNA: TGTGCCAGCAGCTTCTCAGGAGGCGATAGCAATCAGCCCCAGCATTTT. This sequence encodes CASSFSGGDSNQPQHF.

The chain is built from TRBV7-9 and TRBJ1-2; D remains unclear. CDR3 length: 13 residues. V was pared by 5 bases and J by 0 bases, with 7 bases between. Germline CDR1 SEHNR, CDR2 FQNEAQ (reference sequence). For the CDR3, the DNA is TGTGCCAGCAGCCTAGGGACTAACTATGGCTACACCTTC. The encoded protein is CASSLGTNYGYTF.

This sequence joins TRBV4-2 and TRBJ2-7; 11 positions agree with TRBD1. There are 16 residues in the CDR3. J gave up 7 bases and V 0 bases, and 8 bases lay outside the gene matches. CDR1 and CDR2 from the germline V gene are LGHNA and YNFKEQ. The CDR3 reads CASSQDRTGGLREQYF. The CDR3 nucleotides read TGTGCCAGCAGCCAAGATCGGACAGGGGGCCTGAGGGAGCAGTACTTC.

The V and J genes are TRBV30 and TRBJ1-2; 7 positions agree with TRBD1. This CDR3 is 14 amino acids long. V lost 1 base, J lost 5 bases, and 7 bases stayed unmatched. The germline V gene has CDR1 GTSNPN and CDR2 SVGIG (reference sequence). The CDR3 DNA reads TGTGCCTGGAGTGCGACAGGGATTGGGTATGGCTACACCTTC. The encoded protein is CAWSATGIGYGYTF.

The genes are TRBV5-1 and TRBJ2-1; D may be TRBD2 (7 bases). Per germline, CDR1 SGHRS and CDR2 YFSETQ. Trimming pared 6 bases from V and 7 bases from J, leaving 14 bases between. The CDR3 length is 13 residues. CDR3 amino acids: CASNPGGGNEQFF. CDR3 nucleotides: TGCGCCAGCAATCCGGGGGGCGGGAATGAGCAGTTCTTC.

The chain joins TRBV14 to TRBJ1-2; D unresolved. The CDR3 consists of 14 residues. The V end lost 0 bases, the J end lost 4 bases, and 9 bases lay between the germline ends. In germline, CDR1 is SGHDN, CDR2 FVKESK. DNA for the CDR3: TGTGCCAGCAGCCAAGATGGTGGCGGCTATGGCTACACCTTC. Its translation: CASSQDGGGYGYTF. Based on the CDR3 plus reference TRBV14 and TRBJ1-2, the full variable domain is EAGVTQFPSHSVIEKGQTVTLRCDPISGHDNLYWYRRVMGKEIKFLLHFVKESKQDESGMPNNRFLAERTGGTYSTLKVQPAELEDSGVYFCASSQDGGGYGYTFGSGTRLTVV.

This chain joins TRBV9 and TRBJ2-2; D is perhaps TRBD2 (5 bases). Trimming took off 0 bases at V and 2 bases at J, with 11 bases between the two ends. The CDR3 loop spans 16 amino acids. Germline CDR1 is SGDLS and CDR2 is YYNGEE. The CDR3 loop reads CASSVVGGSNTGELFF. As DNA, the CDR3 is TGTGCCAGCAGCGTAGTAGGTGGGAGCAACACCGGGGAGCTGTTTTTT.

This clone was seen more than once but under ten times. This rearrangement joins TRBV7-7 to TRBJ1-2; D call uncertain. The CDR3 covers 10 residues. Germline values: CDR1 SSHAT, CDR2 FNYEAQ (reference sequence). The V end was cut by 11 bases, the J end by 5 bases, with 9 bases between. The CDR3 bases are TGTGCCGGTCCCCGATATGGCTACACCTTC. It codes for CAGPRYGYTF.

The genes are TRBV6-5 and TRBJ2-1; D might be TRBD2 (7 bases). The CDR3 is 15 residues long. Germline V gene lookup returns CDR1 MNHEY and CDR2 SVGAGI. V shed 4 bases and J shed 8 bases, with 18 bases lying between them. CDR3 nucleotides: TGTGCCAGCAGTTCGAGGGGGACTACAGAAGATGAGCAGTTCTTC. Translating it yields CASSSRGTTEDEQFF.

The rearrangement links TRBV6-5 to TRBJ2-1; D might be TRBD1 (6 bases). The CDR3 consists of 13 residues. CDR1 is MNHEY, CDR2 SVGAGI, per germline. Trimming pared 8 bases from V and 7 bases from J, leaving 15 bases between. The CDR3 DNA follows: TGTGCCAGCGCTATACAGGGTGGAAATGAGCAGTTCTTC. The encoded protein is CASAIQGGNEQFF.

The rearrangement links TRBV5-1 to TRBJ2-3; tentatively, D is TRBD2 (5 bases). With 5 bases removed from V and 0 bases from J, the gap between germline ends came to 7 bases. The CDR3 loop spans 13 amino acids. The germline V gene encodes CDR1 SGHRS and CDR2 YFSETQ. CDR3 region: CASRRTSTDTQYF. As DNA, the CDR3 is TGCGCCAGCAGGAGGACTAGCACAGATACGCAGTATTTT. The full variable domain, completed using reference TRBV5-1 and TRBJ2-3, is KAGVTQTPRYLIKTRGQQVTLSCSPISGHRSVSWYQQTPGQGLQFLFEYFSETQRNKGNFPGRFSGRQFSNSRSEMNVSTLELGDSALYLCASRRTSTDTQYFGPGTRLTVL.

The J gene is TRBJ2-7, the V gene TRBV7-2; the D is unclear. This CDR3 has 11 amino acids. V lost 5 bases and J lost 0, with 2 bases in between. Germline assignment: CDR1 SGHTA and CDR2 FQGNSA. CDR3 amino acids: CASSLSYEQYF. The CDR3 DNA is TGTGCCAGCAGCCTCTCCTACGAGCAGTACTTC.

V and J are TRBV27 and TRBJ1-6; 7 bases map to TRBD1. Germline CDR1 and CDR2: MNHEY and SMNVEV (reference sequence). The CDR3 has 19 amino acids. V lost 3 bases and J lost 4; bases outside the gene matches: 15. CDR3 region: CASSFTTGRSNSYNSPLHF. The CDR3, as DNA: TGTGCCAGCAGTTTCACGACAGGGCGGTCCAATTCTTATAATTCACCCCTCCACTTT.

The rearrangement joins TRBV20-1 to TRBJ1-5; D remains unclear. The CDR3 has 17 residues. V lost 3 bases and J lost 0, with 18 bases in between. Germline V gene lookup returns CDR1 DFQATT and CDR2 SNEGSKA (reference sequence). The CDR3 DNA follows: TGCAGTGCTAGTCACGGATCCGAAACATATAGCAATCAGCCCCAGCATTTT. Translation: CSASHGSETYSNQPQHF.

CDR3 loop: CASSSSTAGEKLFF. CDR3 nucleotide sequence: TGTGCCAGCAGCAGTTCCACGGCGGGTGAAAAACTGTTTTTT. The chain has TRBV5-4 and TRBJ1-4, with unresolved D. V lost 4 bases and J 7 bases, leaving 14 bases between the germline ends. The CDR3 totals 14 residues. CDR1 is SGHNT, CDR2 YYREEE, per germline (reference sequence).

The chain joins TRBV29-1 to TRBJ2-7, with D perhaps TRBD1 (6 bases). Germline CDR1 is SQVTM and CDR2 is ANQGSEA. The CDR3 loop spans 12 amino acids. Trimming stripped 7 bases from V and 7 bases from J, with 17 bases between. The CDR3 sequence: CSGARGSEEQYF. CDR3 in DNA: TGCAGCGGGGCGAGGGGGTCGGAAGAGCAGTACTTC.

The chain combines TRBV29-1 with TRBJ1-1, with D maybe TRBD1 (6 bases). Germline assignment: CDR1 SQVTM and CDR2 ANQGSEA. The V gene lost 4 bases and the J gene lost 4 bases, with 16 bases spanning the gap. The CDR3 has 14 residues. The CDR3 loop is CSVGPGQRVTEAFF. The CDR3 DNA is TGCAGCGTTGGCCCCGGACAGCGAGTCACTGAAGCTTTCTTT.

The chain recombines TRBV7-9 with TRBJ2-7; D remains unclear. This CDR3 spans 15 amino acids. V lost 2 bases and J 0 bases, leaving 11 bases between the germline ends. Germline-derived CDR1 and CDR2 are SEHNR and FQNEAQ (reference sequence). The DNA of the CDR3 is TGTGCCAGCAGCTTAACCGAGTTCAGCTCCTACGAGCAGTACTTC. Residues: CASSLTEFSSYEQYF. The full variable domain, its missing parts supplied by reference TRBV7-9 and TRBJ2-7, is DTGVSQNPRHKITKRGQNVTFRCDPISEHNRLYWYRQTLGQGPEFLTYFQNEAQLEKSRLLSDRFSAERPKGSFSTLEIQRTEQGDSAMYLCASSLTEFSSYEQYFGPGTRLTVT.